One T cell receptor (beta chain) is described in this entry. Its target is unknown. Use of 60 Vbeta and 13 Jbeta primers characterized the PCR. The repertoire was sequenced with immunoSEQ multiplex PCR; TCRdb's copy has only in-frame clones and lacks some. The repertoire holds tens of thousands of clones, with around 66% as singletons. The source of the sample is a study of cytomegalovirus exposure and HLA in healthy donors. Whole-study results and caveats: Data from an earlier analysis indicated that most TCR beta V segments were productive either about 87% or about 30% of the time.

V was pared by 5 bases and J by 1 base, with 9 bases between. The CDR3 is 13 residues long. From germline, CDR1 is SQVTM and CDR2 ANQGSEA. V usage is TRBV29-1 and J usage is TRBJ2-1; D unclear. The clonotype was recovered from a man aged 55 to 70 in good health and CMV-seropositive. The sequenced sample was PBMCs. CDR3 DNA: TGCAGCGTTCTGACTGGTTCCTACAATGAGCAGTTCTTC. Protein sequence: CSVLTGSYNEQFF.